The 29 T cell receptor beta chains below were found in one sample sequenced in a study of T cells after posttransplantation cyclophosphamide. Sampled 1 year posttransplant, controls received myeloablative marrow transplants, methotrexate and a calcineurin inhibitor. The protocol was immunoSEQ multiplex PCR, while the TCRdb copy is restricted to in-frame clones and leaves out a portion. Here the sample spans about 17,000 clones, 85% being singletons. The source material was PBMCs, sampled after allogeneic stem cell transplant with calcineurin inhibitor and methotrexate. All receptors come from a female patient between 18 and 30 years old who received an allogeneic stem cell transplant from an unrelated donor, was CMV-positive, and had acute and chronic GVHD. Some T cells may possibly be graft donor cells.

V and J are TRBV7-9 and TRBJ1-1, with 8 bases that match TRBD1. The CDR3 is made up of 15 amino acids. Germline CDR1 SEHNR, CDR2 FQNEAQ (reference sequence). The junction had 6 bases not matched to a gene; V was cut back by 5 bases and J by 1 base. The CDR3 loop is CASSNPGQGNTEAFF. The CDR3 DNA follows: TGTGCCAGCAGCAATCCCGGACAGGGGAACACTGAAGCTTTCTTT.

The J gene is TRBJ1-5, the V gene TRBV27; unclear D gene. Deletions cut 5 bases from V and 2 bases from J, with 10 bases between. The CDR3 has 14 residues. The germline gives CDR1 MNHEY, CDR2 SMNVEV (reference sequence). In nucleotides, the CDR3 is TGTGCCAGCAGTCCCTACAGAGGCAATCAGCCCCAGCATTTT. This encodes CASSPYRGNQPQHF.

This chain uses TRBV4-2 with TRBJ2-1, with D possibly TRBD2 on 5 matching bases. V lost 0 bases, J lost 3 bases, and 9 bases lay in between. Germline assignment: CDR1 LGHNA and CDR2 YNFKEQ. The CDR3 consists of 15 residues. The DNA for the CDR3 is TGTGCCAGCAGCCAAGAGGGCCGGGACTACAATGAGCAGTTCTTC. Its translation: CASSQEGRDYNEQFF.

The genes are TRBV29-1 and TRBJ2-2; 7 bases match TRBD1. This CDR3 comprises 14 residues. CDR1 SQVTM and CDR2 ANQGSEA come from the germline V gene. Trimming cost V 4 bases and J 3 bases; bases outside gene matches: 5. As DNA, the CDR3 is TGCAGCGTTGCAGAGACAGGGCACACCGGGGAGCTGTTTTTT. Residues: CSVAETGHTGELFF.

The chain has TRBV27 and TRBJ2-7, with 11 bases lining up with TRBD2. Per the germline V gene, CDR1 is MNHEY and CDR2 is SMNVEV (reference sequence). The CDR3 sequence is 17 residues long. Trimming took 5 bases from V and 2 from J; bases not matched to a gene: 11. Written as DNA, the CDR3 is TGTGCCAGCAGTCACCAATTAGCGGGAGGGGTCGCCTACGAGCAGTACTTC. It codes for CASSHQLAGGVAYEQYF.

V gene TRBV5-1 combines with J gene TRBJ2-7, with 10 bases that match TRBD2. CDR1 SGHRS and CDR2 YFSETQ come from the germline V gene. With V trimmed by 4 bases and J by 4 bases, 11 bases remained unmatched. The CDR3 totals 16 residues. The CDR3 protein is CASSPVGRLAGYEQYF. The CDR3 nucleotides are TGCGCCAGCAGCCCGGTTGGGCGACTAGCGGGTTACGAGCAGTACTTC.

The chain combines TRBV11-3 with TRBJ2-1; 7 nucleotides match TRBD2. V shed 1 base, J shed 7 bases, and the junction held 4 bases outside the gene matches. Germline values: CDR1 SGHNT, CDR2 YENEEA. The CDR3 has 14 residues. CDR3 amino acids: CASSLAAGANEQFF. The CDR3 DNA follows: TGTGCCAGCAGCTTAGCGGCGGGAGCTAATGAGCAGTTCTTC.

A single count supports this clone. The chain links TRBV14 to TRBJ1-1; TRBD1 matches at 7 bases. Per germline, CDR1 SGHDN and CDR2 FVKESK. This CDR3 region has 15 residues. The V gene end was trimmed by 4 bases and the J gene end by 3 bases; junction bases not matched to a gene: 8. The CDR3 region is CASSPQGGGHTEAFF. CDR3 bases: TGTGCCAGCAGCCCCCAAGGAGGGGGCCACACTGAAGCTTTCTTT.

The V gene is TRBV11-2, the J gene TRBJ2-5, with TRBD2 as a possible D gene (6 bases). The J call could be wrong; TRBJ2-7 is a better fit for the DNA end. CDR1 is SGHAT, CDR2 FQNNGV, per germline. There are 15 residues in the CDR3. The CDR3 here is CASSFSGGRAYEQYF. In nucleotides, the CDR3 is TGTGCCAGCAGTTTTAGCGGAGGTCGGGCGTACGAGCAGTACTTC.

The chain has TRBV4-1 and TRBJ2-7, with 7 positions matching TRBD1. The CDR3 spans 15 residues. Germline lookup yields CDR1 MGHRA and CDR2 YSYEKL. V shed 0 bases and J 3 bases; nucleotides not matched to a gene: 5. In DNA, the CDR3 is TGCGCCAGCAGCCAAGAACTGGACAGGTACTACGAGCAGTACTTC. Translation gives CASSQELDRYYEQYF.

The chain carries TRBV27 and TRBJ2-1; tentatively, D is TRBD2 (6 bases). Germline V lookup: CDR1 MNHEY, CDR2 SMNVEV (reference sequence). Trimming took off 0 bases at V and 7 bases at J, with 16 bases between the two ends. The CDR3 contains 16 residues. The CDR3 DNA is TGTGCCAGCAGTTTATCGACGCGGGGCGGCTGGAATGAGCAGTTCTTC. It codes for CASSLSTRGGWNEQFF.

This chain links TRBV6-4 with TRBJ2-5; TRBD2 aligns across 7 bases. This CDR3 spans 15 amino acids. The V segment lost 5 bases and the J segment 4 bases; nucleotides outside the gene matches: 10. The germline V gene encodes CDR1 MRHNA and CDR2 SNTAGT. The DNA of the CDR3 is TGTGCCAGCAGTCCTTCAGGACTAGGAGGAGAGACCCAGTACTTC. Translation: CASSPSGLGGETQYF.

J is TRBJ1-5 and V is TRBV19; D gene ambiguous. The V gene's germline CDR1 is LNHDA and CDR2 SQIVND (reference sequence). Deletions cut 4 bases from V and 7 bases from J, with 20 bases between. The CDR3 runs to 16 residues. The CDR3 bases are TGTGCCAGTAGTACCCCCGAGGGATCCCATGGGCAGCCCCAGCATTTT. It is translated as CASSTPEGSHGQPQHF.

The chain is built from TRBV5-6 and TRBJ1-3; 9 positions match TRBD1. Looked up from germline, CDR1 is SGHDT and CDR2 is YYEEEE. The CDR3 length is 16 residues. The junction had 7 bases not matched to a gene; V was cut back by 4 bases and J by 2 bases. The CDR3 here is CASSLGTGNPGNTIYF. The CDR3 nucleotides read TGTGCCAGCAGCCTGGGGACAGGGAACCCTGGAAACACCATATATTTT.

The chain joins TRBV11-2 to TRBJ1-1; the match to TRBD1 covers 9 bases. V shed 10 bases, J shed 6 bases, and the junction held 9 bases outside the gene matches. The germline gives CDR1 SGHAT, CDR2 FQNNGV. The CDR3 loop spans 13 amino acids. In DNA, the CDR3 is TGTGCCACCTCGGGACAGGGATGGTCTGAAGCTTTCTTT. Translated: CATSGQGWSEAFF.

The chain links TRBV11-2 to TRBJ2-7, with TRBD2 identical over 16 bases. The CDR3 totals 19 residues. CDR1 is SGHAT and CDR2 is FQNNGV in the germline V gene. With V trimmed by 1 base and J by 2 bases, 8 bases remained unmatched. CDR3 amino acids: CASSLGRGGTSGRAYEQYF. In DNA form, the CDR3 reads TGTGCCAGCAGCTTAGGTCGCGGGGGGACTAGCGGGAGGGCCTACGAGCAGTACTTC.

The chain is built from TRBV28 and TRBJ2-7; 9 nucleotides match TRBD1. V trimming: 6 bases; J trimming: 12 bases; junction bases outside the gene matches: 15. This CDR3 spans 14 amino acids. Germline V gene data show CDR1 as MDHEN and CDR2 as SYDVKM. Here the CDR3 reads CASSYRDRAFLVYF. DNA of the CDR3: TGTGCCAGCAGCTACCGGGACAGGGCCTTTCTAGTGTACTTC.

This CDR3 reads CASSLDLVSYNEQFF. For the CDR3, the DNA is TGTGCCAGCAGCTTAGATCTCGTCTCCTACAATGAGCAGTTCTTC. The gene calls are TRBV11-2 and TRBJ2-1; unclear D gene. Trimming took 0 bases from V and 0 from J, leaving 6 bases between them. Germline lookup yields CDR1 SGHAT and CDR2 FQNNGV. The CDR3 runs 15 residues.

The chain uses TRBV7-9 and TRBJ1-2, with D perhaps matching TRBD1 (5 bases). V lost 1 base to trimming and J lost 4 bases, with 10 bases between them. The length of the CDR3 is 14 residues. The germline CDR1 and CDR2 sequences are SEHNR and FQNEAQ (reference sequence). The CDR3 bases are TGTGCCAGCAGCTTAGGCAGGGAAAGCTATGGCTACACCTTC. Its translation: CASSLGRESYGYTF. The variable domain in full, completed from reference TRBV7-9 and TRBJ1-2, reads DTGVSQNPRHKITKRGQNVTFRCDPISEHNRLYWYRQTLGQGPEFLTYFQNEAQLEKSRLLSDRFSAERPKGSFSTLEIQRTEQGDSAMYLCASSLGRESYGYTFGSGTRLTVV.

V usage is TRBV27 and J usage is TRBJ1-1; D is undetermined. Germline CDR1 MNHEY, CDR2 SMNVEV (reference sequence). V gave up 3 bases and J gave up 1 base, with 9 bases separating them. The CDR3 loop spans 14 amino acids. As DNA, the CDR3 is TGTGCCAGCAGTTTTCTGGGAGGGAACACTGAAGCTTTCTTT. Translated: CASSFLGGNTEAFF.

This clone was picked up one time. The chain couples TRBV1 to TRBJ1-6; the DNA was not compared with TRBD1, the D call given in the table. TRBV1 is tagged as a pseudogene. This CDR3 is built from 18 residues. DNA for the CDR3: TGCACCAGCAGCCCTCGGCGGGAAGGGGGCAATTATAATTCACCCCTCCACTTT. Its protein product is CTSSPRREGGNYNSPLHF.

The V gene is TRBV7-9, the J gene TRBJ2-1, with TRBD2 as a possible D gene (5 bases). Per germline, CDR1 SEHNR and CDR2 FQNEAQ (reference sequence). There are 18 residues in the CDR3. The V gene lost 1 base and the J gene lost 0 bases, with 16 bases spanning the gap. This CDR3 is CASSLGSVLPGSYNEQFF. The DNA for the CDR3 is TGTGCCAGCAGCTTAGGTAGCGTCTTACCCGGCTCCTACAATGAGCAGTTCTTC.

The chain joins TRBV19 to TRBJ2-1; 14 positions agree with TRBD2. CDR3 length: 16 residues. CDR1 and CDR2 (germline): LNHDA, SQIVND (reference sequence). The junction had 3 bases not matched to a gene; V was cut back by 2 bases and J by 6 bases. The CDR3 sequence: CASSITGTSGSNEQFF. The DNA for the CDR3 is TGTGCCAGTAGTATAACCGGGACTAGCGGGAGCAATGAGCAGTTCTTC.

This clone was counted a single time. The rearrangement links TRBV11-2 to TRBJ2-7; possible D gene TRBD2, 6 bases. V lost 0 bases to trimming and J lost 4 bases, with 13 bases between them. The CDR3 runs to 15 residues. CDR1 and CDR2 from the germline V gene are SGHAT and FQNNGV. The CDR3 DNA is TGTGCCAGCAGCTTAGAATCCGGGAGTTCGTACGAGCAGTACTTC. Amino acid sequence: CASSLESGSSYEQYF.

V gene TRBV4-1 combines with J gene TRBJ2-1; 8 nucleotides match TRBD2. CDR1 and CDR2 from the germline V gene are MGHRA and YSYEKL. CDR3 length: 14 residues. V gave up 5 bases and J gave up 4 bases; unmatched junction bases: 4. The CDR3 nucleotides are TGCGCCAGCAGCATACGGGAGGGGTACAATGAGCAGTTCTTC. Protein: CASSIREGYNEQFF.

V usage is TRBV7-9 and J usage is TRBJ2-6; no clear D. Germline V gene sequence: CDR1 SEHNR, CDR2 FQNEAQ (reference sequence). Trimming pared 8 bases from V and 0 bases from J, leaving 5 bases between. This CDR3 region has 13 residues. CDR3 loop: CASADSGANVLTF. The CDR3 DNA sequence: TGTGCCAGCGCAGACTCTGGGGCCAACGTCCTGACTTTC.

The chain employs TRBV27 and TRBJ2-5, with 7 bases that match TRBD2. V was clipped by 3 bases and J by 7 bases; unmatched bases: 5. Germline V gene data show CDR1 as MNHEY and CDR2 as SMNVEV (reference sequence). The CDR3 has 13 amino acids. The CDR3 reads CASSFDPSGTQYF. The CDR3 DNA reads as TGTGCCAGCAGTTTCGATCCTAGCGGGACCCAGTACTTC.

V gene TRBV19 combines with J gene TRBJ2-7; 10 nucleotides agree with TRBD2. The CDR3 runs to 12 residues. Germline CDR1 and CDR2: LNHDA and SQIVND (reference sequence). This chain's CDR3 is CVRTSGPYEQYF. CDR3 nucleotides: TGTGTGAGGACTAGCGGTCCCTACGAGCAGTACTTC.

The rearrangement uses TRBV6-5 and TRBJ2-7; TRBD1 might be the D (6 bases). Trimming stripped 2 bases from V and 3 bases from J, with 14 bases between. Germline loops: CDR1 MNHEY, CDR2 SVGAGI. The CDR3 loop spans 15 amino acids. CDR3 region: CASSYTKQGDYEQYF. The CDR3 region has the DNA TGTGCCAGCAGTTACACAAAACAGGGTGACTACGAGCAGTACTTC.